What follows are 21 T cell receptor beta chains derived from one specimen sequenced in a study of graft-versus-host responses after intestinal transplantation (dated by TCRdb to about 2021). Libraries were made using the immunoSEQ multiplex PCR assay. TCRdb took this table from immuneACCESS and kept in-frame rearrangements with V and J called. Such tables lack part of the clones; where checked against another copy, unresolved V genes explain under half of the gap, and the rest is unexplained. The table for this sample lists over 3,000 clones; approximately 40% of them were counted only once. 5.5% to 7% of the sample rests with the top ten. Reading the label with the study, this specimen's time point is: cells obtained before transplantation from donor or recipient. Mixed lymphocyte reactions plated approximately 200,000 CFSE-labeled pre-transplant responders with approximately 200,000 irradiated violet-dye-labeled stimulators and were cultured for six to seven days.

Sequencing was performed on alloreactive CD8+ T cells from a mixed lymphocyte reaction culture, taken before transplantation. The cell subset or site label of this sample denotes: CFSE-low proliferating T cells sorted from roughly six-day pre-transplant mixed lymphocyte reaction (GvH or HvG direction). The receptors come from a human patient who was an organ donor for intestinal transplantation.

This clone was observed a few times. The V call is TRBV7-9, the J call TRBJ2-2; the match to TRBD2 covers 12 bases. CDR1 SEHNR and CDR2 FQNEAQ come from the germline V gene (reference sequence). J lost 6 bases, V lost 4 bases, and 9 bases had no gene match. The CDR3 extends over 17 amino acids. CDR3 sequence: CASSSTSGRTSSGELFF. The CDR3 coding sequence is TGTGCCAGCAGCTCCACTAGCGGGAGGACTTCGTCCGGGGAGCTGTTTTTT. Looking up the rest from reference TRBV7-9 and TRBJ2-2 gives the full variable domain: DTGVSQNPRHKITKRGQNVTFRCDPISEHNRLYWYRQTLGQGPEFLTYFQNEAQLEKSRLLSDRFSAERPKGSFSTLEIQRTEQGDSAMYLCASSSTSGRTSSGELFFGEGSRLTVL.

The V call is TRBV30, the J call TRBJ2-7, with TRBD2 matching over 11 bases. With 2 bases clipped from V and 6 bases from J, the junction kept 3 bases outside the gene matches. The CDR3 has 13 amino acids. Looked up from germline, CDR1 is GTSNPN and CDR2 is SVGIG (reference sequence). The CDR3 DNA sequence: TGTGCCTGGAGTATACTAGCGGGAGTCGAGCAGTACTTC. It is translated as CAWSILAGVEQYF.

The chain carries TRBV19 and TRBJ1-2, with TRBD1 identical over 8 bases. This CDR3 region has 14 residues. CDR1 LNHDA and CDR2 SQIVND come from the germline V gene (reference sequence). V shed 6 bases, J shed 5 bases, and the junction held 8 bases outside the gene matches. The CDR3 bases are TGTGCCAGTAGCCTACAGGGGGTTTGGTATGGCTACACCTTC. Translating it yields CASSLQGVWYGYTF.

This clone was counted between two and nine times. CDR3: CASSQSWGGSYGYTF. CDR3 sequence (DNA): TGTGCCAGCAGCCAAAGTTGGGGAGGTAGCTATGGCTACACCTTC. The V call is TRBV4-2, the J call TRBJ1-2; D remains ambiguous. CDR3 length: 15 residues. The V gene's germline CDR1 is LGHNA and CDR2 YNFKEQ. V was trimmed by 2 bases and J by 4 bases, leaving 14 bases between them.

By sample share, this clone is medium-sized. V and J are TRBV7-9 and TRBJ1-2, with unresolved D. There are 14 residues in the CDR3. Germline-derived CDR1 and CDR2 are SEHNR and FQNEAQ (reference sequence). The V and J ends lost 5 bases and 3 bases respectively, with 13 bases between them. Here the CDR3 DNA reads TGTGCCAGCAGCCGAAACGACTTCTACTATGGCTACACCTTC. It translates to CASSRNDFYYGYTF.

This clone was seen once. This rearrangement joins TRBV6-5 to TRBJ2-2; unclear D gene. CDR1 is MNHEY, CDR2 SVGAGI, per germline. This CDR3 region has 10 residues. V lost 10 bases, J lost 5 bases, and 5 bases lay in between. DNA for the CDR3: TGTGCCACTTTTACCGGGGAGCTGTTTTTT. Translation: CATFTGELFF.

This chain's CDR3 is CASSDLVTDTQYF. CDR3 coding DNA: TGTGCCAGCAGTGACCTAGTCACAGATACGCAGTATTTT. This chain connects TRBV6-4 to TRBJ2-3; the D is unclear. V gave up 2 bases and J gave up 2 bases, with 5 bases separating them. The length of the CDR3 is 13 residues. Per germline, CDR1 MRHNA and CDR2 SNTAGT.

Relative to its sample, this clone is medium-sized (0.01 to 0.1%). The chain joins TRBV28 to TRBJ2-6; D unclear. Germline V gives CDR1 MDHEN, CDR2 SYDVKM. Trimming took 5 bases from V and 3 from J, leaving 8 bases between them. CDR3 size: 14 residues. CDR3 in DNA: TGTGCCAGCAGTATAATCGTTGGGGCCAACGTCCTGACTTTC. Residues: CASSIIVGANVLTF.

The chain has TRBV5-1 and TRBJ1-1; 10 nucleotides align to TRBD1. The CDR3 spans 17 residues. Germline V gene sequence: CDR1 SGHRS, CDR2 YFSETQ. Trimming removed 3 bases from V and 5 bases from J; junction bases left unmatched: 13. CDR3 protein: CASSWGFVGTGETEAFF. The CDR3 DNA follows: TGCGCCAGCAGCTGGGGGTTTGTTGGGACAGGGGAGACTGAAGCTTTCTTT.

The rearrangement uses TRBV2 and TRBJ2-3; TRBD2 agrees at 7 bases. This CDR3 is built from 17 residues. The ends lost 3 bases at V and 0 bases at J; junction bases unmatched: 9. CDR1 is SNHLY and CDR2 is FYNNEI in the germline V gene. The CDR3 DNA is TGTGCCAGCAGTGATTATCTAGCGGATGTTAGCACAGATACGCAGTATTTT. Amino acids: CASSDYLADVSTDTQYF. The full variable domain, completed using reference TRBV2 and TRBJ2-3, is EPEVTQTPSHQVTQMGQEVILRCVPISNHLYFYWYRQILGQKVEFLVSFYNNEISEKSEIFDDQFSVERPDGSNFTLKIRSTKLEDSAMYFCASSDYLADVSTDTQYFGPGTRLTVL.

This clone ranks as medium-sized. The chain employs TRBV7-9 and TRBJ2-1; 7 positions match TRBD1. The CDR3 covers 16 residues. Germline CDR1 is SEHNR and CDR2 is FQNEAQ (reference sequence). Trimming at V came to 5 bases and at J to 4 bases, leaving 11 bases not matched to a gene. The CDR3 loop is CASSLNRGTVYNEQFF. The CDR3 nucleotides are TGTGCCAGCAGCCTTAACAGGGGTACCGTTTACAATGAGCAGTTCTTC.

The V and J genes are TRBV11-2 and TRBJ2-7; 10 bases agree with TRBD1. Germline V gene lookup returns CDR1 SGHAT and CDR2 FQNNGV. The CDR3 is 16 amino acids. Losses at the gene ends were 5 bases for V and 5 bases for J; bases not matched to a gene: 12. The CDR3 sequence: CASSRLKGQGSHEQYF. As DNA, the CDR3 is TGTGCCAGCAGCCGACTTAAGGGACAGGGGTCCCACGAGCAGTACTTC.

This chain connects TRBV10-3 to TRBJ2-3; a weak D match, TRBD2 (5 bases). The V end was cut by 8 bases, the J end by 1 base, with 19 bases between. This CDR3 is built from 16 residues. The germline V gene has CDR1 ENHRY and CDR2 SYGVKD. The CDR3 sequence is CAIPPSREERTDTQYF. The CDR3 DNA sequence: TGTGCCATCCCCCCTTCGAGGGAAGAACGCACAGATACGCAGTATTTT.

This clone was seen a handful of times. The chain is built from TRBV6-4 and TRBJ2-3; tentative D call: TRBD2 (6 bases). Germline V gene lookup returns CDR1 MRHNA and CDR2 SNTAGT. The CDR3 totals 16 residues. Deletions cut 6 bases from V and 3 bases from J, with 19 bases between. The CDR3 nucleotides are TGTGCCAGCAGCCGAACTGGGCGGGACGGAACAGATACGCAGTATTTT. It translates to CASSRTGRDGTDTQYF.

The chain is built from TRBV5-4 and TRBJ1-1; TRBD1 might be the D (6 bases). V lost 0 bases and J 3 bases, leaving 9 bases between the germline ends. This CDR3 spans 14 amino acids. Germline loops: CDR1 SGHNT, CDR2 YYREEE (reference sequence). The DNA for the CDR3 is TGTGCCAGCAGCTTGGGTTCAGGGGACACTGAAGCTTTCTTT. It encodes CASSLGSGDTEAFF. Variable domain in full (rest from reference TRBV5-4 and TRBJ1-1): ETGVTQSPTHLIKTRGQQVTLRCSSQSGHNTVSWYQQALGQGPQFIFQYYREEENGRGNFPPRFSGLQFPNYSSELNVNALELDDSALYLCASSLGSGDTEAFFGQGTRLTVV.

This chain connects TRBV7-9 to TRBJ1-2, with D possibly matching TRBD1 (5 bases). The germline V gene encodes CDR1 SEHNR and CDR2 FQNEAQ (reference sequence). Deletions cut 5 bases from V and 4 bases from J, with 14 bases between. The CDR3 loop spans 14 amino acids. DNA of the CDR3: TGTGCCAGCAGCAGGATCGGGGGGTTCTATGGCTACACCTTC. It yields the protein CASSRIGGFYGYTF.

This clone was detected only once. This rearrangement joins TRBV5-4 to TRBJ2-1; TRBD2 matches at 11 bases. The CDR3 covers 19 residues. V shed 0 bases, J shed 0 bases, and the junction held 8 bases outside the gene matches. CDR1 is SGHNT, CDR2 YYREEE, per germline (reference sequence). The CDR3 DNA reads TGTGCCAGCAGCTTGGCTAGCGGGGGGTTTGGGGGCTCCTACAATGAGCAGTTCTTC. It yields the protein CASSLASGGFGGSYNEQFF.

This clone ranks as medium-sized. J is TRBJ1-5 and V is TRBV19; 8 nucleotides line up with TRBD1. CDR1 LNHDA and CDR2 SQIVND come from the germline V gene (reference sequence). Trimming at V came to 3 bases and at J to 6 bases, leaving 7 bases not matched to a gene. The CDR3 length is 15 residues. CDR3 protein: CASSIGQGASQPQHF. CDR3 in DNA: TGTGCCAGTAGTATTGGGCAGGGGGCCTCTCAGCCCCAGCATTTT.

The chain couples TRBV11-2 to TRBJ2-6, with 7 bases fitting TRBD1. The CDR3 is 14 amino acids. Trimming at V came to 7 bases and at J to 9 bases, leaving 9 bases not matched to a gene. The germline gives CDR1 SGHAT, CDR2 FQNNGV. CDR3 loop: CASTDRPFINVLTF. The CDR3 DNA reads TGTGCCAGCACGGACAGGCCCTTCATCAACGTCCTGACTTTC.

The J gene is TRBJ2-7, the V gene TRBV15; D is possibly TRBD1 (6 bases). Trimming shortened V by 8 bases and J by 4 bases, and 36 bases separated the two germline ends. CDR1 and CDR2 from the germline V gene are LNHNV and YYDKDF (reference sequence). CDR3 size: 20 residues. CDR3 in DNA: TGTGCCACCGACATGTCCCCGAGCGGAGACATGTTCCGGGACACTTACGAGCAGTACTTC. It encodes CATDMSPSGDMFRDTYEQYF.

The V gene is TRBV29-1, the J gene TRBJ2-7, with D perhaps TRBD1 (6 bases). The germline V gene has CDR1 SQVTM and CDR2 ANQGSEA. The V gene lost 7 bases and the J gene lost 7 bases, with 14 bases spanning the gap. This CDR3 spans 11 amino acids. In DNA form, the CDR3 reads TGCAGCGGACTCCTGGACAGAGAGCAGTACTTC. This sequence encodes CSGLLDREQYF.